The 30 T cell receptor beta chains below were found in one sample sequenced in a study of cytomegalovirus exposure and HLA in healthy donors. Researchers ran the PCR with 60 Vbeta and 13 Jbeta primers. Assay: immunoSEQ multiplex PCR; the TCRdb copy retains only in-frame clones and omits some. Among about 210,000 clones listed, roughly 84% were seen once. The sequenced sample was PBMCs. The receptors come from a girl aged 2-15 years in good health and CMV-seronegative.

The chain uses TRBV4-1 and TRBJ2-5; 7 nucleotides agree with TRBD2. Germline CDR1 and CDR2: MGHRA and YSYEKL. The CDR3 consists of 18 residues. J lost 4 bases, V lost 0 bases, and 14 bases had no gene match. The CDR3 coding sequence is TGCGCCAGCAGCCAAGATTTAACGGGGAGGGTAGTCGGAGAGACCCAGTACTTC. It is translated as CASSQDLTGRVVGETQYF.

This clone was seen a single time. The V and J genes are TRBV7-2 and TRBJ2-7; TRBD2 agrees at 10 bases. The germline V gene has CDR1 SGHTA and CDR2 FQGNSA. With V trimmed by 3 bases and J by 4 bases, 9 bases remained unmatched. The CDR3 is 16 residues long. The CDR3 region is CASSLDPGLASYEQYF. The CDR3 DNA follows: TGTGCCAGCAGCTTGGACCCGGGACTAGCGTCTTACGAGCAGTACTTC.

Comments on this clone: In the same sample, other DNA sequences code for this CDR3. The gene calls are TRBV7-9 and TRBJ2-7; D uncertain. V gave up 1 base and J gave up 4 bases, with 5 bases separating them. This CDR3 is built from 12 residues. Germline loops: CDR1 SEHNR, CDR2 FQNEAQ (reference sequence). The CDR3 bases are TGTGCCAGCAGCTTAGGCTATTACGAGCAGTACTTC. Translating gives CASSLGYYEQYF.

The chain employs TRBV7-3 and TRBJ2-5; perhaps TRBD2 as D (7 bases). The CDR3 spans 14 residues. Germline-derived CDR1 and CDR2 are SGHTA and FQGTGA. The V and J ends lost 1 base and 4 bases respectively, with 10 bases between them. The CDR3 protein is CASSLMGGPETQYF. In nucleotides, the CDR3 is TGTGCCAGCAGCTTAATGGGGGGGCCAGAGACCCAGTACTTC.

A single count supports this clone. The rearrangement links TRBV2 to TRBJ2-1; D is unclear. The CDR3 covers 13 residues. V shed 7 bases and J shed 1 base, with 8 bases lying between them. Germline V lookup: CDR1 SNHLY, CDR2 FYNNEI. The DNA of the CDR3 is TGTGCCAGCAAGCACCGGTCCTACAATGAGCAGTTCTTC. As protein: CASKHRSYNEQFF.

The J gene is TRBJ2-3, the V gene TRBV5-1; D is possibly TRBD2 (6 bases). The V end was cut by 1 base, the J end by 1 base, with 10 bases between. The CDR3 consists of 15 residues. Germline V CDR1 and CDR2: SGHRS, YFSETQ. Here the CDR3 reads CASSLRGLGTDTQYF. CDR3 in DNA: TGCGCCAGCAGCTTGCGGGGGTTGGGCACAGATACGCAGTATTTT.

In DNA, the CDR3 is TGTGCCAGCAGCTTGGCTACTACTTCGGGACAGGGCGATCAGCCCCAGCATTTT. Translating it yields CASSLATTSGQGDQPQHF. The chain has TRBV5-8 and TRBJ1-5; 9 bases line up with TRBD1. The CDR3 consists of 18 residues. Trimming took 0 bases from V and 5 from J; bases not matched to a gene: 12. CDR1 is SGHTS, CDR2 YDEGEE, per germline.

This clone was observed once. The V call is TRBV2, the J call TRBJ1-1; weak D call: TRBD1 (6 bases). V was trimmed by 7 bases and J by 0 bases, leaving 12 bases between them. Per germline, CDR1 SNHLY and CDR2 FYNNEI. The CDR3 totals 14 residues. The DNA of the CDR3 is TGTGCCAGCACCCCGACAGGCGTGAACACTGAAGCTTTCTTT. Protein sequence: CASTPTGVNTEAFF. Full variable domain (outside the CDR3, taken from reference TRBV2 and TRBJ1-1): EPEVTQTPSHQVTQMGQEVILRCVPISNHLYFYWYRQILGQKVEFLVSFYNNEISEKSEIFDDQFSVERPDGSNFTLKIRSTKLEDSAMYFCASTPTGVNTEAFFGQGTRLTVV.

V usage is TRBV27 and J usage is TRBJ2-7; 9 bases are a match to TRBD1. V gave up 7 bases and J gave up 3 bases; unmatched junction bases: 7. CDR3 size: 14 residues. In germline, CDR1 is MNHEY, CDR2 SMNVEV (reference sequence). In nucleotides, the CDR3 is TGTGCCAGCAAGGGGACAGGGTCATTCTACGAGCAGTACTTC. Translated, it gives CASKGTGSFYEQYF.

V usage is TRBV7-9 and J usage is TRBJ1-1, with a tentative D call TRBD1 (6 bases). This CDR3 is built from 14 residues. CDR1 is SEHNR and CDR2 is FQNEAQ in the germline V gene (reference sequence). The V end lost 1 base, the J end lost 8 bases, and 14 bases lay between the germline ends. CDR3 coding DNA: TGTGCCAGCAGCTTAGATCAGGGAGGGGGGGAAGCTTTCTTT. It codes for CASSLDQGGGEAFF. Supplemented by reference TRBV7-9 and TRBJ1-1, the full variable domain reads DTGVSQNPRHKITKRGQNVTFRCDPISEHNRLYWYRQTLGQGPEFLTYFQNEAQLEKSRLLSDRFSAERPKGSFSTLEIQRTEQGDSAMYLCASSLDQGGGEAFFGQGTRLTVV.

CDR3 amino acids: CASSAGTGQETQYF. CDR3 coding DNA: TGTGCCAGCAGCGCCGGGACAGGCCAAGAGACCCAGTACTTC. This chain connects TRBV5-8 to TRBJ2-5; 8 positions match TRBD1. V gave up 4 bases and J gave up 1 base; unmatched junction bases: 3. Per the germline V gene, CDR1 is SGHTS and CDR2 is YDEGEE. The CDR3 runs to 14 residues.

The gene calls are TRBV6-5 and TRBJ1-2; TRBD1 might be the D (5 bases). The germline V gene has CDR1 MNHEY and CDR2 SVGAGI. The CDR3 runs 14 residues. Trimming left V 5 bases short and J 4 bases short, with 14 bases between. CDR3 amino acids: CASSPRTTLYGYTF. The DNA for the CDR3 is TGTGCCAGCAGTCCGAGGACAACTCTCTATGGCTACACCTTC.

The CDR3 protein is CASSSHPPGANVLTF. CDR3 DNA: TGTGCCAGCAGCTCACATCCCCCTGGGGCCAACGTCCTGACTTTC. The chain links TRBV9 to TRBJ2-6; D is unresolved. This CDR3 spans 15 amino acids. CDR1 and CDR2 from the germline V gene are SGDLS and YYNGEE. V gave up 4 bases and J gave up 2 bases, with 10 bases separating them.

This sequence joins TRBV4-2 and TRBJ1-2, with a weak D call TRBD1 (5 bases). V was clipped by 1 base and J by 3 bases, with 6 bases between them. The germline CDR1 and CDR2 sequences are LGHNA and YNFKEQ. The CDR3 is made up of 13 amino acids. CDR3 nucleotide sequence: TGTGCCAGCAGCCAAGGGGGGGACTATGGCTACACCTTC. This encodes CASSQGGDYGYTF.

This chain joins TRBV10-3 and TRBJ2-5, with 8 bases fitting TRBD1. Per germline, CDR1 ENHRY and CDR2 SYGVKD. The V gene end was trimmed by 4 bases and the J gene end by 6 bases; junction bases not matched to a gene: 4. The length of the CDR3 is 13 residues. DNA of the CDR3: TGTGCCATCAGTGTGGACAGGGACAAGACCCAGTACTTC. It translates to CAISVDRDKTQYF.

This CDR3 is CASSFRTGQSSGNTIYF. The DNA of the CDR3 is TGTGCCAGCAGCTTTCGGACAGGACAGAGCTCTGGAAACACCATATATTTT. The chain combines TRBV13 with TRBJ1-3, with 7 positions matching TRBD1. The germline gives CDR1 PRHDT, CDR2 FYEKMQ (reference sequence). The ends lost 3 bases at V and 0 bases at J; junction bases unmatched: 8. CDR3 size: 17 residues.

The chain is built from TRBV30 and TRBJ1-1; 9 positions match TRBD1. The ends lost 8 bases at V and 1 base at J; junction bases unmatched: 2. Germline CDR1 and CDR2: GTSNPN and SVGIG (reference sequence). This CDR3 contains 12 residues. The CDR3 sequence: CATGQGNTEAFF. The CDR3 DNA sequence: TGTGCCACGGGACAGGGGAACACTGAAGCTTTCTTT.

CDR3 in amino acids: CASSFLLTGGNTDTQYF. The CDR3 nucleotides read TGTGCCAGCAGTTTCCTCTTGACAGGGGGCAACACAGATACGCAGTATTTT. This chain uses TRBV27 with TRBJ2-3, with TRBD1 matching 10 bases. This CDR3 contains 17 residues. V shed 3 bases, J shed 2 bases, and the junction held 8 bases outside the gene matches. Looked up from germline, CDR1 is MNHEY and CDR2 is SMNVEV (reference sequence).

The genes are TRBV6-6 and TRBJ1-5, with 9 bases that match TRBD1. V gave up 7 bases and J gave up 7 bases; unmatched junction bases: 11. CDR3 size: 15 residues. Germline V CDR1 and CDR2: MNHNY, SVGAGI (reference sequence). The CDR3 reads CASTTGQGIGQPQHF. DNA for the CDR3: TGTGCCAGCACAACGGGACAGGGTATTGGACAGCCCCAGCATTTT.

V is TRBV6-5 and J is TRBJ2-3, with 7 bases matching TRBD2. The germline V gene has CDR1 MNHEY and CDR2 SVGAGI. The CDR3 runs 15 residues. V lost 9 bases and J lost 4; bases outside the gene matches: 13. Here the CDR3 reads CASGAGSSRPDTQYF. The CDR3 DNA sequence: TGTGCCAGTGGAGCGGGGTCCTCTCGTCCAGATACGCAGTATTTT.

CDR3 DNA sequence: TGCAGCGTTGAACCCCGAGTCACCGGGGAGCTGTTTTTT. Translated, it gives CSVEPRVTGELFF. The chain is built from TRBV29-1 and TRBJ2-2; no definite D call. Germline V lookup: CDR1 SQVTM, CDR2 ANQGSEA. CDR3 length: 13 amino acids. The V and J ends lost 2 bases and 4 bases respectively, with 8 bases between them.

The chain couples TRBV13 to TRBJ2-1; 7 nucleotides match TRBD2. The CDR3 loop spans 15 amino acids. Germline V gives CDR1 PRHDT, CDR2 FYEKMQ (reference sequence). V dropped 5 bases and J dropped 8; count of bases not matched to a gene: 12. CDR3 residues: CASSRPGLSTHEQFF. DNA of the CDR3: TGTGCCAGCAGCAGGCCGGGACTATCGACCCATGAGCAGTTCTTC.

V usage is TRBV6-5 and J usage is TRBJ2-5, with a weak D call TRBD2 (5 bases). This CDR3 is 15 amino acids long. Germline V lookup: CDR1 MNHEY, CDR2 SVGAGI. V was trimmed by 0 bases and J by 5 bases, leaving 13 bases between them. This CDR3 is CASSYSGGRRETQYF. The DNA for the CDR3 is TGTGCCAGCAGTTACTCCGGTGGAAGGAGGGAGACCCAGTACTTC.

The chain couples TRBV9 to TRBJ1-1; tentatively, D is TRBD1 (5 bases). V was pared by 4 bases and J by 11 bases, with 15 bases between. Germline V lookup: CDR1 SGDLS, CDR2 YYNGEE. CDR3 length: 12 amino acids. CDR3 sequence: CASSQGGDVAFF. CDR3 DNA sequence: TGTGCCAGCAGCCAGGGCGGCGACGTGGCTTTCTTT.

This chain connects TRBV28 to TRBJ2-2; D gene uncertain. This CDR3 has 13 residues. CDR1 and CDR2 (germline): MDHEN, SYDVKM. Trimming took off 7 bases at V and 5 bases at J, with 11 bases between the two ends. The CDR3 DNA follows: TGTGCCAGCATTGGCAGACTTACCGGGGAGCTGTTTTTT. Amino acid sequence: CASIGRLTGELFF.

The genes are TRBV2 and TRBJ1-2; D gene ambiguous. The CDR3 contains 12 residues. The germline V gene has CDR1 SNHLY and CDR2 FYNNEI. V was trimmed by 2 bases and J by 8 bases, leaving 9 bases between them. In DNA, the CDR3 is TGTGCCAGCAGTGAATCGGGTATCGGCTACACCTTC. It is translated as CASSESGIGYTF.

The J gene is TRBJ2-7, the V gene TRBV6-8; D is possibly TRBD1 (6 bases). CDR1 is MNHGY, CDR2 SAAAGT, per germline. This CDR3 has 15 residues. V lost 8 bases and J 2 bases, leaving 19 bases between the germline ends. This CDR3 reads CASHGTFQLPYEQYF. The CDR3 nucleotides read TGTGCCAGCCATGGGACATTCCAACTTCCCTACGAGCAGTACTTC.

The V call is TRBV7-9, the J call TRBJ1-2; tentative D call: TRBD1 (6 bases). V lost 4 bases and J 8 bases, leaving 14 bases between the germline ends. Germline CDR1 SEHNR, CDR2 FQNEAQ (reference sequence). This CDR3 is built from 13 residues. The CDR3 nucleotides are TGTGCCAGCAGCTCAACAGGGTTGGAGGGCTACACCTTC. Amino acids: CASSSTGLEGYTF.

V usage is TRBV19 and J usage is TRBJ2-3, with 8 bases that match TRBD1. CDR1 and CDR2 from the germline V gene are LNHDA and SQIVND (reference sequence). The CDR3 covers 15 residues. V lost 8 bases to trimming and J lost 0 bases; unmatched junction nucleotides: 7. In DNA form, the CDR3 reads TGTGCCAGTGGAAGGACAGGGACTAGCACAGATACGCAGTATTTT. Translating it yields CASGRTGTSTDTQYF.

The CDR3 DNA follows: TGTGCCAGCAGTGAATTGGCCGGAGGCGTCTATGGCTACACCTTC. Its translation is CASSELAGGVYGYTF. The chain is built from TRBV6-1 and TRBJ1-2; D is undetermined. CDR3 length equals 15 residues. Germline V gene sequence: CDR1 MNHNS, CDR2 SASEGT. The germline V and J ends were trimmed by 2 bases and 4 bases, with 14 bases remaining between them.